What follows describes a single T cell receptor (beta chain). This specimen comes from a study of blood T cell repertoires in COVID-19. Study overall: Some COVID-19 samples were acute and others convalescent; all came from the United States, Italy and Spain. The cDNA or gDNA used as material had been derived from T cells, B-cell-depleted T cells, or PBMCs.

In germline, CDR1 is DFQATT, CDR2 SNEGSKA (reference sequence). The CDR3 has 12 residues. Trimming shortened V by 3 bases and J by 5 bases, and 10 bases separated the two germline ends. In the authors' methods: Amplification of reference gene primers provided the estimated nucleated cell counts. Clones were sequenced by immunoSEQ multiplex PCR, and TCRdb holds only the in-frame ones, with some missing. D and trimming come from the DNA, and the V and J calls and clone size come from that table. The data show about 97,000 clones, about nine tenths seen once. This sequence joins TRBV20-1 and TRBJ1-2, with a weak D call TRBD1 (5 bases). Sequenced: peripheral blood. This sequence was found in a man aged 60-69 years with acute or convalescent COVID-19. This chain's CDR3 is CSASLREYGYTF. CDR3 nucleotide sequence: TGCAGTGCTAGTCTCAGGGAATATGGCTACACCTTC.